This is a list of T cell receptor beta chains from one sample in a study of shared clonotypes between healthy human individuals. The repertoire was sequenced with immunoSEQ multiplex PCR; TCRdb's copy has only in-frame clones and lacks some. The sample records some 1 million clones, about 80% being singletons. Sequencing input: memory CD4+ T cells sorted from blood. The receptor source for this set is a man aged 18-30 years in good health. Each CDR3 is given with its conserved first and last residue. Fields, in order: V gene, J gene, clone size, D gene, CDR3 DNA, CDR3 protein. A D gene is named only where the DNA matches it firmly. Rows may omit the clone size; those that give it use once, few, many or a size class.

>TRBV11-3|TRBJ2-1|.|.
TGTGCCAGCAGCTTAGCCAGGGACGCGGGTTACAATGAGCAGTTCTTC
CASSLARDAGYNEQFF
>TRBV10-2|TRBJ2-7|.|.
TGCTCACAGCTTCTGATTGGGGGGTCCGAGCAGTACTTC
CSQLLIGGSEQYF
>TRBV6-5|TRBJ1-5|.|.
TGTGCCAGCACTCCGCAGGGTAGCAATCAGCCCCAGCATTTT
CASTPQGSNQPQHF
>TRBV5-1|TRBJ2-3|.|TRBD1
TGCGCCAGCAGCTCCCAACCACCGGGACAGGGGACAGATACGCAGTATTTT
CASSSQPPGQGTDTQYF
>TRBV6-5|TRBJ2-1|.|.
TGTGCCAGCAGTTACTCAGGGAGGAGCTCCTACAATGAGCAGTTCTTC
CASSYSGRSSYNEQFF
>TRBV2|TRBJ2-5|.|.
TGTGCCAGCAGTGAAGCGCGATCGGGCCAAGAGACCCAGTACTTC
CASSEARSGQETQYF
>TRBV28|TRBJ2-7|once|TRBD1
TGTGCCAGCAGGGGCCGGGACAGGGGAGCCTACGAGCAGTACTTC
CASRGRDRGAYEQYF
>TRBV11-3|TRBJ1-4|.|.
TGTGCCAGCAGCGTCCCTTTGGGAGGTAATGAAAAACTGTTTTTT
CASSVPLGGNEKLFF
>TRBV21-1|TRBJ2-7|.|.
TGTGCCAGCAGCAGGGACCCACTAAACGAGCAGTACTTC
CASSRDPLNEQYF
>TRBV5-4|TRBJ2-1|.|.
TGTGCCAGCAGCTTTTTCCCCAATGAGCAGTTCTTC
CASSFFPNEQFF
>TRBV6-5|TRBJ2-2|few|TRBD2
TGTGCCAGCAGTTATAAGGCGGGAGCCACCGGGGAGCTGTTTTTT
CASSYKAGATGELFF
>TRBV10-3|TRBJ2-2|.|TRBD2
TGTGCCATCAGTGAGTCCCGGGAGGGCCGGACCGGGGAGCTGTTTTTT
CAISESREGRTGELFF
>TRBV2|TRBJ2-7|once|TRBD2
TGTGCCAGCAGTGAATTAAAGACGCTAGCGGGGTTCTTCTACTTC
CASSELKTLAGFFYF
>TRBV11-2|TRBJ2-7|few|TRBD2
TGTGCCAGCAGCTTGTCTATTAGCGGGAGATACGAGCAGTACTTC
CASSLSISGRYEQYF
>TRBV28|TRBJ1-2|.|.
TGTGCCAGCAGTCCCCCGGGGGCGTCCTATGGCTACACCTTC
CASSPPGASYGYTF
>TRBV7-9|TRBJ1-4|.|TRBD1
TGTGCCAGCAGCTCAGCCCTGACAGGGAAAAGGGAAAAACTGTTTTTT
CASSSALTGKREKLFF
>TRBV6-1|TRBJ2-1|.|TRBD2
TGTGCCAGCAGTGAAGGGATCCCTAGCGGGAGTAGGATTGAGCAGTTCTTC
CASSEGIPSGSRIEQFF
>TRBV11-3|TRBJ2-1|.|TRBD2
TGTGCCAGCAGCCCAGGGACTAGCGGCCTGTACAATGAGCAGTTCTTC
CASSPGTSGLYNEQFF
>TRBV5-1|TRBJ1-3|.|TRBD1
TGCGCCAGCAGCTTTGAGGGGGCGAGCTCTGGAAACACCATATATTTT
CASSFEGASSGNTIYF
>TRBV5-1|TRBJ1-3|few|.
TGCGCCAGCATGGCCTACTCTGGAAACACCATATATTTT
CASMAYSGNTIYF
>TRBV5-4|TRBJ2-3|.|TRBD1
TGTGCCAGCAGCTTTCGGCAGGGGGCTTCAGATACGCAGTATTTT
CASSFRQGASDTQYF
>TRBV27|TRBJ1-2|.|.
TGTGCCAGCAGTTTATTGGCAGACTATGGCTACACCTTC
CASSLLADYGYTF
>TRBV9|TRBJ2-7|.|TRBD1
TGTGCCAGCAGCTCCGGGGACAGCTACGAGCAGTACTTC
CASSSGDSYEQYF
>TRBV19|TRBJ2-5|few|.
TGTGCCAGTACTCCCGGACAGTACCAAGAGACCCAGTACTTC
CASTPGQYQETQYF
>TRBV6-1|TRBJ1-1|.|TRBD1
TGTGCCAGCAAATGGACAGGCTCAGCTTTCTTT
CASKWTGSAFF
>TRBV5-8|TRBJ2-5|many|.
TGTGCCAGCAGCCTCCGACAGGTCGGAGAGACCCAGTACTTC
CASSLRQVGETQYF
>TRBV9|TRBJ1-2|few|.
TGTGCCAGCAGCGTAGACCCCCTCGGGATTAACTATGGCTACACCTTC
CASSVDPLGINYGYTF
>TRBV30|TRBJ2-7|.|.
TGTGCCTGGAGTGCAGGGGACGCCTACGAGCAGTACTTC
CAWSAGDAYEQYF
>TRBV19|TRBJ2-2|.|.
TGTGCCAGTAAAGCCCCCGGACCTTGGAACACCGGGGAGCTGTTTTTT
CASKAPGPWNTGELFF
>TRBV6-5|TRBJ1-4|.|.
TGTGCCAGCAGTTACCTCAAGGAAGGGGGAGAAAAACTGTTTTTT
CASSYLKEGGEKLFF
>TRBV30|TRBJ2-5|.|.
TGTGCCTGGAGCCCCCAGTGGGAGACCCAGTACTTC
CAWSPQWETQYF
>TRBV9|TRBJ1-1|.|TRBD1
TGTGCCAGCAGCCCTGGACAGGGGGCCCTGAACACTGAAGCTTTCTTT
CASSPGQGALNTEAFF
>TRBV7-9|TRBJ2-7|.|.
TGTGCCAGCAGCCTCACCGGGACGTTGAGTGAGCAGTACTTC
CASSLTGTLSEQYF
>TRBV11-2|TRBJ2-1|.|TRBD2
TGTGCCAGCAGCCCTGGTAGCGGGGGGGTCAATGAGCAGTTCTTC
CASSPGSGGVNEQFF
>TRBV11-2|TRBJ1-6|.|.
TGTGCCAGCTCAAGCTCCTATAATTCACCCCTCCACTTT
CASSSSYNSPLHF
>TRBV5-1|TRBJ2-3|.|TRBD1
TGCGCCAGCAGCTTGCTTCGTTCCGGGACAGGGGGCACAGATACGCAGTATTTT
CASSLLRSGTGGTDTQYF
>TRBV10-3|TRBJ2-2|.|.
TGTGCCATCAGTGATGCTGGGCACGCCGGGGAGCTGTTTTTT
CAISDAGHAGELFF
>TRBV27|TRBJ1-5|.|.
TGTGCCAGCAGCCCCCAGAATCAGCCCCAGCATTTT
CASSPQNQPQHF
>TRBV5-1|TRBJ2-1|few|TRBD1
TGCGCCAGCACCTCTCTGGGACAGGTCTACAATGAGCAGTTCTTC
CASTSLGQVYNEQFF
>TRBV6-5|TRBJ2-1|many|TRBD2
TGTGCCAGCAGTTTGGGGGAACTAGCGGTCTACAATGAGCAGTTCTTC
CASSLGELAVYNEQFF
>TRBV7-2|TRBJ1-3|few|.
TGTGCCAGCAGCCCTTCGACGCTCTCCGGAAACACCATATATTTT
CASSPSTLSGNTIYF
>TRBV18|TRBJ2-7|.|.
TGTGCCAGCTCACCAGTAAATTCCTACGAGCAGTACTTC
CASSPVNSYEQYF
>TRBV5-1|TRBJ1-1|.|.
TGCGCCAGCAGCTTGGTCAGGAACACTGAAGCTTTCTTT
CASSLVRNTEAFF
>TRBV9|TRBJ2-7|.|.
TGTGCCAGCAGCGTAAGGCCGGACCCAAAAGACGAGCAGTACTTC
CASSVRPDPKDEQYF
>TRBV18|TRBJ1-6|.|TRBD1
TGTGCCAGCTCACGAGAAACAGGGGATTCACCCCTCCACTTT
CASSRETGDSPLHF
>TRBV7-9|TRBJ2-3|.|.
TGTGCCAGCAGCTTAGGTCTGTCGGGACAACCCACAGATACGCAGTATTTT
CASSLGLSGQPTDTQYF
>TRBV11-1|TRBJ2-2|.|.
TGTGCCAGCAGCAGGAGGAATCAGGGAAACACCGGGGAGCTGTTTTTT
CASSRRNQGNTGELFF
>TRBV19|TRBJ2-7|.|.
TGTGCCAGTAGTATGAGGGGCCTCCTACGGGAGCAGTACTTC
CASSMRGLLREQYF
>TRBV7-9|TRBJ1-4|few|.
TGTGCCAGCAGCCCCGACCCAGGACAGCTAAATGAAAAACTGTTTTTT
CASSPDPGQLNEKLFF
>TRBV14|TRBJ1-1|.|.
TGTGCCAGCAGCCAAGGGTTCGGGGAGAACACTGAAGCTTTCTTT
CASSQGFGENTEAFF
>TRBV6-1|TRBJ2-7|once|.
TGTGCCACCGGGACGGGTACCAGCGAGCAGTACTTC
CATGTGTSEQYF
>TRBV5-8|TRBJ1-5|.|.
TGTGCCAGCAGCTTTTCGGCAGAGCAGCCCCAGCATTTT
CASSFSAEQPQHF
>TRBV6-5|TRBJ1-2|once|TRBD1
TGTGCCAGCAGTTCCGGACAGGCCGCCGATCGGGGCTACACCTTC
CASSSGQAADRGYTF
>TRBV6-6|TRBJ2-7|.|TRBD1
TGTGCCAGCAGTTCTACAGGGGGCGGCGAGCAGTACTTC
CASSSTGGGEQYF
>TRBV5-6|TRBJ2-1|.|TRBD1
TGTGCCAGCAGCACAACTGGGGACAGGGCGAGGTATGAGCAGTTCTTC
CASSTTGDRARYEQFF
>TRBV6-6|TRBJ2-7|.|TRBD2
TGTGCCAGCAGTGTAGCGGGAGAAACCTACGAGCAGTACTTC
CASSVAGETYEQYF
>TRBV7-2|TRBJ2-3|.|TRBD2
TGTGCCAGCAGCAAAGGGTTAGCGGGGGGGGATACGCAGTATTTT
CASSKGLAGGDTQYF